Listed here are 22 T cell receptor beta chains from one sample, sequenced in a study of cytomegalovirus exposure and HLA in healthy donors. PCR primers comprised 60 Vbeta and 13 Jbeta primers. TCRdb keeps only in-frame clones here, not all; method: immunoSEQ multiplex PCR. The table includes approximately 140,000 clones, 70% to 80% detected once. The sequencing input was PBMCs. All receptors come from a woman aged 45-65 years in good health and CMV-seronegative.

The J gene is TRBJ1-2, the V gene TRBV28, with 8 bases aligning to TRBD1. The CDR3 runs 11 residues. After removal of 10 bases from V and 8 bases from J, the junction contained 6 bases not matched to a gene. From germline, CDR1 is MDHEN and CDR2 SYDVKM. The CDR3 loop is CAIGQGGGYTF. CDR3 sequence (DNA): TGTGCCATAGGACAGGGCGGCGGCTACACCTTC.

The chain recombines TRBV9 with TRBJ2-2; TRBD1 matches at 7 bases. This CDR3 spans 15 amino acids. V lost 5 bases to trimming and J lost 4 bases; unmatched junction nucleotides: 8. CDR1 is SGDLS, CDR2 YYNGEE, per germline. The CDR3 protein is CASRPGQWGTGELFF. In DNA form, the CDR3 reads TGTGCCAGCAGACCGGGACAGTGGGGCACCGGGGAGCTGTTTTTT.

CDR3 in DNA: TGTGCCACAACAAGGGAGGGGACAGGATCCTACGAGCAGTACTTC. It encodes CATTREGTGSYEQYF. The chain uses TRBV10-3 and TRBJ2-7; D is perhaps TRBD1 (8 bases). V was cut by 10 bases and J by 1 base, with 20 bases left in between. Germline CDR1 ENHRY, CDR2 SYGVKD. This CDR3 is built from 15 residues.

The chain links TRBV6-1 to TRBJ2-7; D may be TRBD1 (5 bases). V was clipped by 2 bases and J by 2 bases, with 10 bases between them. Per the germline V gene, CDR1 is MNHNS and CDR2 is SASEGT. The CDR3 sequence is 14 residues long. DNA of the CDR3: TGTGCCAGCAGTGAATTCGACAGCCCCTACGAGCAGTACTTC. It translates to CASSEFDSPYEQYF.

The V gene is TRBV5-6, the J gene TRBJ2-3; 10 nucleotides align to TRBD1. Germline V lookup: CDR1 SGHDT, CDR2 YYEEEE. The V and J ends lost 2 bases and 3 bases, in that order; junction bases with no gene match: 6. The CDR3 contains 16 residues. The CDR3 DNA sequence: TGTGCCAGCAGCTTCCGGACAGGGGGGGGGACAGATACGCAGTATTTT. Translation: CASSFRTGGGTDTQYF.

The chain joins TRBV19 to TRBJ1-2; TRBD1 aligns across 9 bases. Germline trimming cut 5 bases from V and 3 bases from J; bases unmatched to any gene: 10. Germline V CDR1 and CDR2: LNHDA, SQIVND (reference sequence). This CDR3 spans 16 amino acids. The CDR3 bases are TGTGCCAGTAGTGCCTCTAGGGACAGGGTGGACTATGGCTACACCTTC. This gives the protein CASSASRDRVDYGYTF.

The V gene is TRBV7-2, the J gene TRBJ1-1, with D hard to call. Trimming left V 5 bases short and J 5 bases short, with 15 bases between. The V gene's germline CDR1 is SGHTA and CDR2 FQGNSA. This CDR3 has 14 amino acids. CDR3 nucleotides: TGTGCCAGCAGCAAGAAGGCAGCGGAGACTGAAGCTTTCTTT. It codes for CASSKKAAETEAFF.

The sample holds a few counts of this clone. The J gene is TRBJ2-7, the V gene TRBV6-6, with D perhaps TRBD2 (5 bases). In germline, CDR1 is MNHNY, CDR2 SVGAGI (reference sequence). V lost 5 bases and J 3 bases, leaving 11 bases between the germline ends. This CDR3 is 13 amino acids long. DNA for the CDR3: TGTGCCAGCAGTCCGGAGGCTGGCTACGAGCAGTACTTC. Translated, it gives CASSPEAGYEQYF.

The CDR3 sequence is CASSPARTSGGASDTQYF. CDR3 sequence (DNA): TGCGCCAGCAGCCCCGCCCGGACTAGCGGGGGGGCTTCGGATACGCAGTATTTT. J is TRBJ2-3 and V is TRBV5-1; 15 bases fit TRBD2. Germline loops: CDR1 SGHRS, CDR2 YFSETQ. V shed 4 bases, J shed 6 bases, and the junction held 12 bases outside the gene matches. This CDR3 contains 18 residues.

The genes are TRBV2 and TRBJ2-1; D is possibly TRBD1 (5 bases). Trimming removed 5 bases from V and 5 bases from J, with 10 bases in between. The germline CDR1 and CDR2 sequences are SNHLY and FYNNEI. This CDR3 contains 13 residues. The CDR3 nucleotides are TGTGCCAGCAGTATTGACAGAAACAATGAGCAGTTCTTC. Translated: CASSIDRNNEQFF.

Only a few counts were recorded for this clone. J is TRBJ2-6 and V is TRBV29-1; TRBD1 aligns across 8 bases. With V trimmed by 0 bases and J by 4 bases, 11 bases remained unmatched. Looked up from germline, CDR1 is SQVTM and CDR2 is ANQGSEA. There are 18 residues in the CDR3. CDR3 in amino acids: CSVEDPYRGASGANVLTF. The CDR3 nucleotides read TGCAGCGTTGAAGATCCCTACAGGGGGGCTTCCGGGGCCAACGTCCTGACTTTC.

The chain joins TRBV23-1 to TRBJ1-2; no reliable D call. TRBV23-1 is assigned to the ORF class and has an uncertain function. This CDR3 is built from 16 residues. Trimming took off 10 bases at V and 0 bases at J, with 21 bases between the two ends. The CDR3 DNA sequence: TGCGCCAACTACATCACATGCCGCCCTACTAACTATGGCTACACCTTC. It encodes CANYITCRPTNYGYTF.

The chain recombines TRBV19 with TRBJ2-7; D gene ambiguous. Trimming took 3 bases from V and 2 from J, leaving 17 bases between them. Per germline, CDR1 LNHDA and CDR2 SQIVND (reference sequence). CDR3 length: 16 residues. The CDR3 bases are TGTGCCAGTAGTATTGGGTCGTCAGGTCCCCCCTACGAGCAGTACTTC. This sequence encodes CASSIGSSGPPYEQYF.

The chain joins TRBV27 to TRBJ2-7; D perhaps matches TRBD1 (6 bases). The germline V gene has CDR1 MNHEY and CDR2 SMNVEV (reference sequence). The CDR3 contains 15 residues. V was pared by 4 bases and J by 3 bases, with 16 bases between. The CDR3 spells CASSYETGTLYEQYF. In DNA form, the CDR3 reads TGTGCCAGCAGTTACGAGACAGGCACCCTCTACGAGCAGTACTTC.

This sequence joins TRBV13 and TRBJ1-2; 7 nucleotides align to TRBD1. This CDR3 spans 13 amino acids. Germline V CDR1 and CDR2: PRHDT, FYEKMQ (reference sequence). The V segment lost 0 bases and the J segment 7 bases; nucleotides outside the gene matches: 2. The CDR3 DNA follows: TGTGCCAGCAGCTTAGGACAGGGGACTGGCTACACCTTC. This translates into CASSLGQGTGYTF.

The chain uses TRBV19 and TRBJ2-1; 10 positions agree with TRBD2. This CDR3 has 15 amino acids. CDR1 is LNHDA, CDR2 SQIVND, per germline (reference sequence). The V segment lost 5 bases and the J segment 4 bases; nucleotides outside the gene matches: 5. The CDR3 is CASSSGLAAYNEQFF. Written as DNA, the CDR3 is TGTGCCAGTAGTTCCGGACTAGCGGCATACAATGAGCAGTTCTTC.

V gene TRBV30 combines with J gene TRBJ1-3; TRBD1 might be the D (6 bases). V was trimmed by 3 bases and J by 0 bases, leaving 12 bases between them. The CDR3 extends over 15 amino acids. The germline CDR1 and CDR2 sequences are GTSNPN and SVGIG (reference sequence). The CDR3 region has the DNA TGTGCCTGGAGCCAGGACAGTTACTCTGGAAACACCATATATTTT. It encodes CAWSQDSYSGNTIYF. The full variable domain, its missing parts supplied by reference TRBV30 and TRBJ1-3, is SQTIHQWPATLVQPVGSPLSLECTVEGTSNPNLYWYRQAAGRGLQLLFYSVGIGQISSEVPQNLSASRPQDRQFILSSKKLLLSDSGFYLCAWSQDSYSGNTIYFGEGSWLTVV.

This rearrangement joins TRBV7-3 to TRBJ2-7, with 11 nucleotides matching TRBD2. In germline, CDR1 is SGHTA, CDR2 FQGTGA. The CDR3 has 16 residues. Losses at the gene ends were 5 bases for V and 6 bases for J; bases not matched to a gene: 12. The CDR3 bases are TGTGCCAGCAGCCCCGAGAGGGCTAGCGGGGGGTTCGAGCAGTACTTC. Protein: CASSPERASGGFEQYF.

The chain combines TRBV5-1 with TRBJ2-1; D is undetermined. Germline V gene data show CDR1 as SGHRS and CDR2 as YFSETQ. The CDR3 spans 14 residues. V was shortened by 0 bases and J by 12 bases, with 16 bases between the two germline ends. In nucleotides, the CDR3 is TGCGCCAGCAGCTTGGAGGTCGGTCGGGTGGGGCAGTTCTTC. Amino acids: CASSLEVGRVGQFF.

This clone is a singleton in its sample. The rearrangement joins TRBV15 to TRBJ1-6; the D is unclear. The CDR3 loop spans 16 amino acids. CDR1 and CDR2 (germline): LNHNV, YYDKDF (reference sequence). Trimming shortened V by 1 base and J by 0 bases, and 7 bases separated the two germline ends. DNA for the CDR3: TGTGCCACCAGCAGAGGGCGGAGCTCCTATAATTCACCCCTCCACTTT. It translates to CATSRGRSSYNSPLHF.

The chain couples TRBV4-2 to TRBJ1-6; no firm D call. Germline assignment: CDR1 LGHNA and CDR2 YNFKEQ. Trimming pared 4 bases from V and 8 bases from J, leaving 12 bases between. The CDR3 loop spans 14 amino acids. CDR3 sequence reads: CASSPGGRDSPLHF. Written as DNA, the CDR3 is TGTGCCAGCAGCCCCGGTGGGAGGGATTCACCCCTCCACTTT.

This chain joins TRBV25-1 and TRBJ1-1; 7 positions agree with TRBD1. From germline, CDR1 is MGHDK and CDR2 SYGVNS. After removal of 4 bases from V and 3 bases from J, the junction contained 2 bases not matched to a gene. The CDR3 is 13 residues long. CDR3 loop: CASSGTGHTEAFF. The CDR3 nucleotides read TGTGCCAGCAGTGGGACAGGTCACACTGAAGCTTTCTTT.